One and the same sample provided the 29 T cell receptor beta chains below, sequenced in a study of technical replicates of blood from a few donors. Sequencing used immunoSEQ multiplex PCR; TCRdb keeps in-frame clones, though not all of them. The sample lists about 80,000 clones, over 75% occurring once. Sequencing used T cells isolated from PBMCs. Every receptor here comes from a human donor in good health.

The rearrangement links TRBV6-5 to TRBJ2-1; 7 bases fit TRBD2. CDR3 length equals 16 residues. Germline V lookup: CDR1 MNHEY, CDR2 SVGAGI. With V trimmed by 4 bases and J by 9 bases, 15 bases remained unmatched. In nucleotides, the CDR3 is TGTGCCAGCAGTTCGCCGTCGGGGGGAGCGGGATTTGAGCAGTTCTTC. Its translation: CASSSPSGGAGFEQFF.

The rearrangement joins TRBV15 to TRBJ2-7; no clear D. V dropped 5 bases and J dropped 7 bases, with 9 bases sitting between them. This CDR3 has 11 amino acids. Germline V CDR1 and CDR2: LNHNV, YYDKDF (reference sequence). The DNA of the CDR3 is TGTGCCACCAGCCGGCTGACAGAGCAGTACTTC. It yields the protein CATSRLTEQYF. Combining the CDR3 with reference TRBV15 and TRBJ2-7 gives the whole variable domain DAMVIQNPRYQVTQFGKPVTLSCSQTLNHNVMYWYQQKSSQAPKLLFHYYDKDFNNEADTPDNFQSRRPNTSFCFLDIRSPGLGDTAMYLCATSRLTEQYFGPGTRLTVT.

This sequence joins TRBV2 and TRBJ2-3; the D gene is possibly TRBD2 (5 bases). This CDR3 is 15 amino acids long. In germline, CDR1 is SNHLY, CDR2 FYNNEI. Trimming removed 6 bases from V and 1 base from J, with 14 bases in between. The CDR3 nucleotides read TGTGCCAGCAGATTAACTAGATCCCGCACAGATACGCAGTATTTT. Translation: CASRLTRSRTDTQYF.

For the CDR3, the DNA is TGTGCCAGCTCACCGGCCAGAGGGAACACTGAAGCTTTCTTT. It translates to CASSPARGNTEAFF. The chain recombines TRBV18 with TRBJ1-1; D not certain. The V and J ends lost 3 bases and 1 base respectively, with 9 bases between them. Germline V lookup: CDR1 KGHSH, CDR2 LQKENI. The CDR3 runs to 14 residues.

The chain is built from TRBV11-1 and TRBJ2-3; D uncertain. The germline V and J ends were trimmed by 0 bases and 6 bases, with 7 bases remaining between them. The length of the CDR3 is 13 residues. The germline CDR1 and CDR2 sequences are SGHAT and FQDESV (reference sequence). CDR3 DNA sequence: TGTGCCAGCAGCTTAGCGTTTGCGGATACGCAGTATTTT. It specifies CASSLAFADTQYF.

This clone has just one count. The rearrangement uses TRBV19 and TRBJ1-4; D might be TRBD1 (5 bases). Trimming cost V 2 bases and J 3 bases, with 10 bases left between them. Germline CDR1 is LNHDA and CDR2 is SQIVND (reference sequence). There are 15 residues in the CDR3. This CDR3 reads CASSISGGSNEKLFF. The DNA of the CDR3 is TGTGCCAGTAGTATATCTGGGGGGTCTAATGAAAAACTGTTTTTT.

This sequence joins TRBV27 and TRBJ2-4; TRBD2 agrees at 10 bases. Germline V gene sequence: CDR1 MNHEY, CDR2 SMNVEV (reference sequence). The CDR3 is made up of 15 amino acids. With V trimmed by 5 bases and J by 7 bases, 8 bases remained unmatched. CDR3 in amino acids: CASSLLLAGLNIQYF. The DNA of the CDR3 is TGTGCCAGCAGTCTACTACTAGCGGGACTGAACATTCAGTACTTC.

The chain has TRBV11-1 and TRBJ2-1; TRBD2 agrees at 8 bases. This CDR3 has 17 residues. V was pared by 3 bases and J by 7 bases, with 14 bases of the junction left unmatched. Germline lookup yields CDR1 SGHAT and CDR2 FQDESV (reference sequence). The CDR3 nucleotides are TGTGCCAGCAGCTTTGGCCTAGGCTGGCGGGAGGATAATGAGCAGTTCTTC. Amino acid sequence: CASSFGLGWREDNEQFF.

This clone occurred once. V is TRBV25-1 and J is TRBJ2-7; TRBD1 agrees at 10 bases. V was clipped by 4 bases and J by 4 bases; unmatched bases: 10. The CDR3 is made up of 16 amino acids. Germline V gene lookup returns CDR1 MGHDK and CDR2 SYGVNS. CDR3 bases: TGTGCCAGCAGTGCGCGAGCGAGACAGGGGGCTTACGAGCAGTACTTC. Translating gives CASSARARQGAYEQYF.

The chain combines TRBV7-9 with TRBJ2-3; 9 nucleotides line up with TRBD2. V shed 3 bases, J shed 5 bases, and the junction held 3 bases outside the gene matches. The germline V gene encodes CDR1 SEHNR and CDR2 FQNEAQ (reference sequence). The CDR3 is 14 residues long. The CDR3 protein is CASSLAGGEDTQYF. For the CDR3, the DNA is TGTGCCAGCAGCTTGGCGGGAGGGGAAGATACGCAGTATTTT. Together with reference TRBV7-9 and TRBJ2-3, the CDR3 gives the full variable domain: DTGVSQNPRHKITKRGQNVTFRCDPISEHNRLYWYRQTLGQGPEFLTYFQNEAQLEKSRLLSDRFSAERPKGSFSTLEIQRTEQGDSAMYLCASSLAGGEDTQYFGPGTRLTVL.

The CDR3 DNA follows: TGTGCCAGCAGTTTTTCGGCAGCGTATCCTGGCTACACCTTC. Its translation is CASSFSAAYPGYTF. The chain combines TRBV28 with TRBJ1-2; D is unclear. Trimming took 3 bases from V and 7 from J, leaving 15 bases between them. Germline CDR1 is MDHEN and CDR2 is SYDVKM. The CDR3 contains 14 residues.

This clone has just one count. The chain is built from TRBV21-1 and TRBJ1-2. TRBV21-1 is an annotated pseudogene. The CDR3 contains 14 residues. DNA of the CDR3: TGTGCCAGCAGCACCCTACGTGGAGTCTATGGCTACACCTTC. This sequence encodes CASSTLRGVYGYTF.

This clone was detected only once. The chain recombines TRBV7-3 with TRBJ2-3, with 9 bases aligning to TRBD2. CDR3 length: 13 amino acids. The V segment lost 4 bases and the J segment 6 bases; nucleotides outside the gene matches: 2. Germline loops: CDR1 SGHTA, CDR2 FQGTGA. The CDR3 spells CASSWTSVDTQYF. In nucleotides, the CDR3 is TGTGCCAGCAGCTGGACTAGCGTTGATACGCAGTATTTT.

V is TRBV29-1 and J is TRBJ2-5, with a possible D match to TRBD1 (5 bases). The germline CDR1 and CDR2 sequences are SQVTM and ANQGSEA. Deletions cut 4 bases from V and 5 bases from J, with 17 bases between. The CDR3 totals 14 residues. The CDR3 loop is CSVGGRTFEETQYF. CDR3 coding DNA: TGCAGCGTTGGGGGCAGGACCTTCGAGGAGACCCAGTACTTC.

This chain joins TRBV7-9 and TRBJ2-1, with 7 nucleotides matching TRBD2. V lost 5 bases to trimming and J lost 7 bases; unmatched junction nucleotides: 20. Germline V CDR1 and CDR2: SEHNR, FQNEAQ (reference sequence). This CDR3 comprises 18 residues. The CDR3 region has the DNA TGTGCCAGCAGCAAGGGAGAACGGAGGGTCGGGGAGGGGAATGAGCAGTTCTTC. The encoded protein is CASSKGERRVGEGNEQFF.

This clone was counted once. The chain recombines TRBV11-3 with TRBJ2-3; no clear D. The V gene lost 3 bases and the J gene lost 1 base, with 11 bases spanning the gap. Germline V gene data show CDR1 as SGHNT and CDR2 as YENEEA. This CDR3 is 15 amino acids long. This CDR3 is CASSFQLGGTDTQYF. CDR3 DNA: TGTGCCAGCAGCTTCCAGCTAGGAGGCACAGATACGCAGTATTTT.

The rearrangement joins TRBV13 to TRBJ2-5, with 9 nucleotides matching TRBD2. The CDR3 consists of 16 residues. With V trimmed by 0 bases and J by 3 bases, 5 bases remained unmatched. CDR1 is PRHDT, CDR2 FYEKMQ, per germline (reference sequence). The CDR3 sequence is CASSLGQTSGEETQYF. In DNA form, the CDR3 reads TGTGCCAGCAGCTTAGGCCAGACTAGCGGAGAAGAGACCCAGTACTTC.

The chain uses TRBV7-8 and TRBJ1-3; D remains unclear. V lost 2 bases and J lost 0, with 5 bases in between. The CDR3 has 14 amino acids. Germline loops: CDR1 SGHVS, CDR2 FQNEAQ. The CDR3 is CASSLRGSGNTIYF. CDR3 DNA: TGTGCCAGCAGCTTAAGAGGCTCTGGAAACACCATATATTTT.

V is TRBV29-1 and J is TRBJ2-1; D is perhaps TRBD1 (6 bases). Germline V gene data show CDR1 as SQVTM and CDR2 as ANQGSEA. Between the trimmed V and J ends, which lost 5 bases and 2 bases, there was a span of 10 bases. The CDR3 sequence is 13 residues long. CDR3 bases: TGCAGCGTTTGGGGGCTTACCTACAATGAGCAGTTCTTC. Translated: CSVWGLTYNEQFF.

The genes are TRBV7-2 and TRBJ2-3, with TRBD1 matching 10 bases. This CDR3 is built from 15 residues. Germline loops: CDR1 SGHTA, CDR2 FQGNSA. J lost 3 bases, V lost 5 bases, and 5 bases had no gene match. In DNA, the CDR3 is TGTGCCAGCAGCGCCCCGGACAGGGGGACAGATACGCAGTATTTT. Residues: CASSAPDRGTDTQYF.

The chain joins TRBV11-3 to TRBJ2-2; 7 nucleotides match TRBD1. The V and J ends lost 11 bases and 1 base, in that order; junction bases with no gene match: 7. CDR1 SGHNT and CDR2 YENEEA come from the germline V gene. The CDR3 contains 14 residues. This CDR3 reads CAVSGTVNTGELFF. Here the CDR3 DNA reads TGTGCCGTGTCCGGGACAGTGAACACCGGGGAGCTGTTTTTT.

V is TRBV5-1 and J is TRBJ2-5; no firm D call. Trimming removed 3 bases from V and 5 bases from J, with 5 bases in between. This CDR3 region has 11 residues. Germline CDR1 and CDR2: SGHRS and YFSETQ. CDR3 bases: TGCGCCAGCAGCTCCCAGGAGACCCAGTACTTC. It translates to CASSSQETQYF.

V usage is TRBV4-3 and J usage is TRBJ1-2, with TRBD1 matching 7 bases. The J segment lost 0 bases and the V segment lost 1 base, leaving 5 bases of the junction unmatched. From germline, CDR1 is LGHNA and CDR2 YSLEER. This CDR3 contains 16 residues. The CDR3 coding sequence is TGCGCCAGCAGCCAAGCCGGGGACAGCTCTAACTATGGCTACACCTTC. Translation gives CASSQAGDSSNYGYTF.

The chain joins TRBV14 to TRBJ1-2; tentatively, D is TRBD1 (6 bases). Germline V gene data show CDR1 as SGHDN and CDR2 as FVKESK. CDR3 length: 16 amino acids. V lost 0 bases and J 4 bases, leaving 15 bases between the germline ends. The CDR3 spells CASSQDGDNDLYGYTF. CDR3 nucleotide sequence: TGTGCCAGCAGCCAAGATGGGGACAACGACCTCTATGGCTACACCTTC.

The rearrangement links TRBV19 to TRBJ2-5; tentative D call: TRBD2 (6 bases). Trimming removed 5 bases from V and 4 bases from J, with 17 bases in between. Germline lookup yields CDR1 LNHDA and CDR2 SQIVND (reference sequence). The CDR3 has 15 residues. CDR3 coding DNA: TGTGCCAGTAGTCTGACTTCGGTGGGAGGAGAGACCCAGTACTTC. Protein: CASSLTSVGGETQYF.

J is TRBJ2-7 and V is TRBV29-1, with TRBD2 identical over 12 bases. Trimming cost V 7 bases and J 7 bases; bases outside gene matches: 5. CDR3 size: 12 residues. The germline V gene has CDR1 SQVTM and CDR2 ANQGSEA. The CDR3 DNA reads as TGCAGCGGACTAGCGGGAGAGGATGAGCAGTACTTC. Translating gives CSGLAGEDEQYF.

The chain recombines TRBV5-6 with TRBJ1-2; no reliable D call. The germline CDR1 and CDR2 sequences are SGHDT and YYEEEE. With 3 bases removed from V and 8 bases from J, the gap between germline ends came to 11 bases. There are 12 residues in the CDR3. DNA of the CDR3: TGTGCCAGCAGCTGGCTTCTTGTAGGCTACACCTTC. This codes for CASSWLLVGYTF.

The chain joins TRBV6-1 to TRBJ1-2; the D is unclear. Germline loops: CDR1 MNHNS, CDR2 SASEGT. This CDR3 has 12 amino acids. Trimming removed 3 bases at V and 4 bases at J, with 6 bases between. CDR3 region: CASSDRFYGYTF. In DNA form, the CDR3 reads TGTGCCAGCAGTGACAGATTCTATGGCTACACCTTC.

This chain connects TRBV13 to TRBJ2-7; the D gene is possibly TRBD2 (5 bases). This CDR3 spans 17 amino acids. The V end was cut by 4 bases, the J end by 2 bases, with 21 bases between. Germline lookup yields CDR1 PRHDT and CDR2 FYEKMQ (reference sequence). The CDR3 loop is CASSSIGSSPLPYEQYF. For the CDR3, the DNA is TGTGCCAGCAGCTCGATCGGATCTAGCCCCCTTCCCTACGAGCAGTACTTC.